This T cell receptor (beta chain) stems from a study of OX40 agonist ivuxolimab in advanced cancers. Study at large: At under 85% male, the cohort had a mean age of approximately 60 years, ranging from about 20 to 80. Whole-study results and caveats: Clonal expansion was among the lowest in partial responders at 0.1-3.0 mg/kg, especially CD8+.

The germline V gene has CDR1 SGHAT and CDR2 FQDESV (reference sequence). This CDR3 has 14 residues. The V end lost 3 bases, the J end lost 2 bases, and 11 bases lay between the germline ends. About this clone itself: Its specificity is unknown.

TCRdb's copy holds only in-frame clones and misses some; the assay was immunoSEQ multiplex PCR. This table has roughly 19,000 clones, 83% appearing once. This clonotype was sampled from an adult with an advanced solid tumor such as melanoma, head and neck, liver or kidney cancer. The chain has TRBV11-1 and TRBJ2-7; D is perhaps TRBD2 (7 bases). The source was CD4+ or CD8+ T cells sorted from blood, collected in a trial of the OX40 agonist ivuxolimab. The CDR3 bases are TGTGCCAGCAGCTTCCGGGGGGCCGCCTACGAGCAGTACTTC. Protein sequence: CASSFRGAAYEQYF.